These T cell receptor beta chains were read from a single sample in a study of regulatory T cells in long-lasting Graves disease. Via MiXCR, TCRdb re-called the multiplex PCR reads, giving one row per CDR3 protein. The sample holds around 460,000 distinct CDR3 sequences; approximately 15% are singletons and the top ten take 17%. A further study also used this sample, focusing on T cells in Graves' hyperthyroidism and ophthalmopathy.

The sample in question was peripheral blood mononuclear cells (PBMCs), obtained at new diagnosis, from a patient treated with antithyroid drugs. Receptors were obtained from a woman aged 45-60 years with Graves disease. Each CDR3 is given with its conserved first and last residue. The order of the fields is J gene, clone size, D gene, V gene, CDR3 DNA, CDR3 protein. D genes are given only for firm matches. Clone size is shown for a subset of rows, as once, few, many or a class of expanded clone.

j_call: TRBJ1-5
clone_size: once
d_call: .
v_call: TRBV19
cdr3_nt: TGTGCCAGTAGTATTCCGCCCCCAGATCAGCCCCAGCATTTT
cdr3_aa: CASSIPPPDQPQHF

j_call: TRBJ2-2
clone_size: .
d_call: TRBD2
v_call: TRBV30
cdr3_nt: TGTGCCTGGAGTAGCCTAGCGGGAGTTACCGGGGAGCTGTTTTTT
cdr3_aa: CAWSSLAGVTGELFF

j_call: TRBJ2-7
clone_size: many
d_call: TRBD1
v_call: TRBV5-1
cdr3_nt: TGCGCCAGCAGCGAACAGGGGGCCTACGAGCAGTACTTC
cdr3_aa: CASSEQGAYEQYF

j_call: TRBJ2-1
clone_size: few
d_call: .
v_call: TRBV5-1
cdr3_nt: TGCGCCAGCAGCTTGGTTTTAACGCATGACAATGAGCAGTTCTTC
cdr3_aa: CASSLVLTHDNEQFF

j_call: TRBJ2-3
clone_size: many
d_call: TRBD1
v_call: TRBV29-1
cdr3_nt: TGCAGCGTTCGGTCAGGGGGAACAGATACGCAGTATTTT
cdr3_aa: CSVRSGGTDTQYF

j_call: TRBJ1-1
clone_size: many
d_call: TRBD1
v_call: TRBV3-1
cdr3_nt: TGTGCCAGCAGCGCTACAGGGGGGTGGAGTACTGAAGCTTTCTTT
cdr3_aa: CASSATGGWSTEAFF

j_call: TRBJ2-7
clone_size: many
d_call: TRBD2
v_call: TRBV7-2
cdr3_nt: TGTGCCAGCAGACGAGAATTGGGACTAGCGGCTTACGAGCAGTACTTC
cdr3_aa: CASRRELGLAAYEQYF

j_call: TRBJ1-4
clone_size: many
d_call: .
v_call: TRBV28
cdr3_nt: TGTGCCAGCAGCGTATCACCAACTAATGAAAAACTGTTTTTT
cdr3_aa: CASSVSPTNEKLFF

j_call: TRBJ2-1
clone_size: .
d_call: .
v_call: TRBV29-1
cdr3_nt: TGCAGCTTCTTCCCCGGCCGGCATGAGCAGTTCTTC
cdr3_aa: CSFFPGRHEQFF

j_call: TRBJ2-7
clone_size: .
d_call: .
v_call: TRBV20-1
cdr3_nt: TGCAGTGCTAGAGACAAACTGGACAGATACGAGCAGTACTTC
cdr3_aa: CSARDKLDRYEQYF

j_call: TRBJ2-3
clone_size: many
d_call: .
v_call: TRBV6-1
cdr3_nt: TGTGCCAGCAGAACCCGGAGGGCCAACACAGATACGCAGTATTTT
cdr3_aa: CASRTRRANTDTQYF

j_call: TRBJ2-7
clone_size: .
d_call: .
v_call: TRBV4-2
cdr3_nt: TGTGCCAGCAGCCAAGCTCTCATCGGGGGTAGCGGTATAATAAGCTCCTACGAGCAGTACTTC
cdr3_aa: CASSQALIGGSGIISSYEQYF

j_call: TRBJ1-2
clone_size: .
d_call: TRBD1
v_call: TRBV5-5
cdr3_nt: TGTGCCAGCACTTTTGGCGTATTGACAGGGGGCAAAGGCTACACCTTC
cdr3_aa: CASTFGVLTGGKGYTF

j_call: TRBJ2-3
clone_size: many
d_call: .
v_call: TRBV3-1
cdr3_nt: TGTGCCAGCAGCCAAGAGGGAGGTTTTAGCACAGATACGCAGTATTTT
cdr3_aa: CASSQEGGFSTDTQYF

j_call: TRBJ2-7
clone_size: many
d_call: .
v_call: TRBV2
cdr3_nt: TGTGCCAGCAGTGAAGCGTTTTTAGCAGGGCGCCACGAGCAGTACTTC
cdr3_aa: CASSEAFLAGRHEQYF

j_call: TRBJ2-5
clone_size: many
d_call: TRBD1
v_call: TRBV4-1
cdr3_nt: TGCGCCAGCAGCCAGGGCGGGCAGGGGGCAGGGGAGACCCAGTACTTC
cdr3_aa: CASSQGGQGAGETQYF

j_call: TRBJ1-1
clone_size: many
d_call: .
v_call: TRBV7-2
cdr3_nt: TGTGCCAGCAGCTTAGCGCCGGGACGGAACACTGAAGCTTTCTTT
cdr3_aa: CASSLAPGRNTEAFF

j_call: TRBJ1-6
clone_size: .
d_call: .
v_call: TRBV29-1
cdr3_nt: TGCAGCGTCCAAGGGGATTTCAATTCACCCCTCCACTTT
cdr3_aa: CSVQGDFNSPLHF

j_call: TRBJ1-6
clone_size: .
d_call: .
v_call: TRBV12-3/TRBV12-4
cdr3_nt: TGTGCCAGCAGTTTACGGGGGCCGCGACCCCTCCACTTT
cdr3_aa: CASSLRGPRPLHF

j_call: TRBJ2-5
clone_size: many
d_call: .
v_call: TRBV7-8
cdr3_nt: TGTGCCAGCAGCCCTGACTACCGAGGGGAGACCCAGTACTTC
cdr3_aa: CASSPDYRGETQYF

j_call: TRBJ2-2
clone_size: few
d_call: TRBD1
v_call: TRBV19
cdr3_nt: TGTGCCAGTAGTATGTCTGGACAGGGGGCGCACACCGGGGAGCTGTTTTTT
cdr3_aa: CASSMSGQGAHTGELFF

j_call: TRBJ2-2
clone_size: .
d_call: .
v_call: TRBV19
cdr3_nt: TGTGCCAGTAGTACCCTCCCCGGGGAGCTGTTTTTT
cdr3_aa: CASSTLPGELFF

j_call: TRBJ2-7
clone_size: .
d_call: .
v_call: TRBV7-2
cdr3_nt: TGTGCCAGCAGCTTAATGTACTACGAGCAGTACTTC
cdr3_aa: CASSLMYYEQYF

j_call: TRBJ2-1
clone_size: .
d_call: .
v_call: TRBV12-3/TRBV12-4
cdr3_nt: TGTGCCAGCCGAACAGGGACCTACAATGAGCAGTTCTTC
cdr3_aa: CASRTGTYNEQFF

j_call: TRBJ1-6
clone_size: .
d_call: .
v_call: TRBV18
cdr3_nt: TGTGCCAGCTCACCACCGCAGGGAGGAAATTCACCCCTCCACTTT
cdr3_aa: CASSPPQGGNSPLHF

j_call: TRBJ2-5
clone_size: many
d_call: TRBD1
v_call: TRBV24-1
cdr3_nt: TGTGCCACCAGTGATCGACAGGGGTCCCAAGAGACCCAGTACTTC
cdr3_aa: CATSDRQGSQETQYF

j_call: TRBJ2-7
clone_size: many
d_call: TRBD1
v_call: TRBV29-1
cdr3_nt: TGCAGCGTTGTTGTTCAGGGGGCTGGTTACGAGCAGTACTTC
cdr3_aa: CSVVVQGAGYEQYF

j_call: TRBJ1-2
clone_size: many
d_call: .
v_call: TRBV5-4
cdr3_nt: TGTGCCAGCAGCTTGGGAGGGGGGTCTTATGGCTACACCTTC
cdr3_aa: CASSLGGGSYGYTF

j_call: TRBJ1-5
clone_size: .
d_call: TRBD1
v_call: TRBV19
cdr3_nt: TGTGCCAGTAGTATAGCAGACAGGGGGAATCAGCCCCAGCATTTT
cdr3_aa: CASSIADRGNQPQHF

j_call: TRBJ1-6
clone_size: many
d_call: .
v_call: TRBV12-3/TRBV12-4
cdr3_nt: TGTGCCAGCAGTCCCGATAATTCACCCCTCCACTTT
cdr3_aa: CASSPDNSPLHF

j_call: TRBJ2-7
clone_size: many
d_call: .
v_call: TRBV12-3/TRBV12-4
cdr3_nt: TGTGCCAGCAGCTTACGGGACAACTCCTACGAGCAGTACTTC
cdr3_aa: CASSLRDNSYEQYF

j_call: TRBJ2-2
clone_size: few
d_call: .
v_call: TRBV19
cdr3_nt: TGTGCCAGTAACACAGGACCGAACACCGGGGAGCTGTTTTTT
cdr3_aa: CASNTGPNTGELFF

j_call: TRBJ1-1
clone_size: many
d_call: .
v_call: TRBV27
cdr3_nt: TGTGCCAGCAGTTGGACACCGAACACTGAAGCTTTCTTT
cdr3_aa: CASSWTPNTEAFF

j_call: TRBJ2-5
clone_size: many
d_call: TRBD1
v_call: TRBV5-5
cdr3_nt: TGTGCCAGCAGCTTGGCTCCGGGACAGGTAGAAGAGACCCAGTACTTC
cdr3_aa: CASSLAPGQVEETQYF

j_call: TRBJ1-3
clone_size: few
d_call: .
v_call: TRBV20-1
cdr3_nt: TGCAGTGCTAAAGGGGGGTCTGGAAACACCATATATTTT
cdr3_aa: CSAKGGSGNTIYF

j_call: TRBJ2-7
clone_size: few
d_call: .
v_call: TRBV6-1
cdr3_nt: TGTGCCAGCATCCGTCAGGGGATCTACGAGCAGTACTTC
cdr3_aa: CASIRQGIYEQYF

j_call: TRBJ2-3
clone_size: .
d_call: .
v_call: TRBV29-1
cdr3_nt: TGCAGCGTTATCGGCATCCTCACAGATACGCAGTATTTT
cdr3_aa: CSVIGILTDTQYF

j_call: TRBJ2-1
clone_size: few
d_call: .
v_call: TRBV19
cdr3_nt: TGTGCCAGTAGTATAGCCCCCGGGGGGCTTGGGTCCTACAATGAGCAGTTCTTC
cdr3_aa: CASSIAPGGLGSYNEQFF

j_call: TRBJ2-1
clone_size: many
d_call: TRBD2
v_call: TRBV28
cdr3_nt: TGTGCCAGCAGTATAATTAGCGGGAGGGCCTACAATGAGCAGTTCTTC
cdr3_aa: CASSIISGRAYNEQFF

j_call: TRBJ2-5
clone_size: many
d_call: .
v_call: TRBV5-8
cdr3_nt: TGTGCCAGCAGCTTGAATGGTGGTGCGGAGGAGACCCAGTACTTC
cdr3_aa: CASSLNGGAEETQYF

j_call: TRBJ2-1
clone_size: few
d_call: TRBD2
v_call: TRBV19
cdr3_nt: TGTGCCAGTAGTACGCTCAGCGGGAGGTACAATGAGCAGTTCTTC
cdr3_aa: CASSTLSGRYNEQFF

j_call: TRBJ1-2
clone_size: .
d_call: .
v_call: TRBV6-2/TRBV6-3
cdr3_nt: TGTACCAGCAGTTTAAACGGTCCTAACTATGGCTACACCTTC
cdr3_aa: CTSSLNGPNYGYTF

j_call: TRBJ1-6
clone_size: many
d_call: .
v_call: TRBV2
cdr3_nt: TGTGCCAGCAGCGAAAGGACGGATAATTCACCCCTCCACTTT
cdr3_aa: CASSERTDNSPLHF

j_call: TRBJ1-6
clone_size: .
d_call: .
v_call: TRBV6-2/TRBV6-3
cdr3_nt: TGTGCCAGCAGTGACCGGGGCTATAATTCACCCCTCCACTTT
cdr3_aa: CASSDRGYNSPLHF

j_call: TRBJ2-1
clone_size: .
d_call: TRBD1
v_call: TRBV10-3
cdr3_nt: TGTGCCATCAGCCGGGACAGGGGCAATGAGCAGTTCTTC
cdr3_aa: CAISRDRGNEQFF

j_call: TRBJ2-3
clone_size: many
d_call: .
v_call: TRBV12-3/TRBV12-4
cdr3_nt: TGTGCCAGCAGTCTCCCTTGGGGGACAGATACGCAGTATTTT
cdr3_aa: CASSLPWGTDTQYF

j_call: TRBJ2-5
clone_size: many
d_call: .
v_call: TRBV5-5
cdr3_nt: TGTGCCAGCAGCTCCTATTTTGGGCGGTCGGGAGAGACCCAGTACTTC
cdr3_aa: CASSSYFGRSGETQYF

j_call: TRBJ1-5
clone_size: few
d_call: .
v_call: TRBV9
cdr3_nt: TGTGCCAGCAGCGCATCGGACGGAAGGAGTCAGCCCCAGCATTTT
cdr3_aa: CASSASDGRSQPQHF

j_call: TRBJ2-1
clone_size: few
d_call: TRBD1
v_call: TRBV5-1
cdr3_nt: TGCGCCAGCAGCTTGGGGTGGGACAGGGCCCCCTACAATGAGCAGTTCTTC
cdr3_aa: CASSLGWDRAPYNEQFF